A single sample gave rise to the 32 T cell receptor beta chains below, sequenced in a study of T cell responses to AZD1222 COVID-19 vaccine. Clones were read by immunoSEQ multiplex PCR, and TCRdb kept only the in-frame ones, dropping some. Of some 130,000 clones in the sample, approximately 84% were seen once. The sample was peripheral blood, taken on day 0 of AZD1222 vaccination. These receptors came from an adult in good health.

CDR3: CASSFSVTGGGQPQHF. CDR3 nucleotides: TGTGCCAGCAGTTTTTCCGTGACAGGGGGAGGTCAGCCCCAGCATTTT. J is TRBJ1-5 and V is TRBV27; TRBD1 aligns across 9 bases. This CDR3 has 16 amino acids. Trimming removed 3 bases from V and 6 bases from J; junction bases left unmatched: 9. Germline-derived CDR1 and CDR2 are MNHEY and SMNVEV (reference sequence).

This chain connects TRBV7-9 to TRBJ2-1, with TRBD1 matching over 8 bases. The CDR3 runs 16 residues. The germline CDR1 and CDR2 sequences are SEHNR and FQNEAQ (reference sequence). The ends lost 5 bases at V and 8 bases at J; junction bases unmatched: 14. In nucleotides, the CDR3 is TGTGCCAGCAGCCCCACTAGGGTTCAGGGGGCGGATGAGCAGTTCTTC. It codes for CASSPTRVQGADEQFF.

The genes are TRBV4-2 and TRBJ2-7, with 7 bases identical to TRBD1. Looked up from germline, CDR1 is LGHNA and CDR2 is YNFKEQ. This CDR3 has 18 residues. The V segment lost 0 bases and the J segment 4 bases; nucleotides outside the gene matches: 15. CDR3 sequence (DNA): TGTGCCAGCAGCCAAGATCCGGGACAGAGACACAGGGTGTACGAGCAGTACTTC. Encoded protein: CASSQDPGQRHRVYEQYF.

The V and J genes are TRBV10-3 and TRBJ1-1; D is uncertain. The CDR3 is 14 amino acids. V gave up 11 bases and J gave up 1 base, with 17 bases separating them. The germline V gene encodes CDR1 ENHRY and CDR2 SYGVKD. The CDR3 loop reads CASNPGTPNTEAFF. In nucleotides, the CDR3 is TGTGCCTCGAACCCAGGAACTCCGAACACTGAAGCTTTCTTT.

DNA of the CDR3: TGTGCCAGCAGCTTATATGATGGATGGGGGGGCCTTAATGAAAAACTGTTTTTT. It codes for CASSLYDGWGGLNEKLFF. V is TRBV7-9 and J is TRBJ1-4, with a tentative D call TRBD1 (6 bases). Germline assignment: CDR1 SEHNR and CDR2 FQNEAQ (reference sequence). This CDR3 comprises 18 residues. The V gene lost 2 bases and the J gene lost 4 bases, with 20 bases spanning the gap.

The rearrangement links TRBV4-1 to TRBJ2-7; D remains unclear. With 0 bases removed from V and 0 bases from J, the gap between germline ends came to 15 bases. Germline CDR1 reads MGHRA; CDR2 reads YSYEKL. The CDR3 runs to 17 residues. DNA for the CDR3: TGCGCCAGCAGCCAAGAACGGGCTACGTCACGCTCCTACGAGCAGTACTTC. Translated, it gives CASSQERATSRSYEQYF.

This clone was detected only once. The chain employs TRBV28 and TRBJ1-5; TRBD1 is a possible D gene (6 bases). CDR3 length: 13 amino acids. With 5 bases removed from V and 11 bases from J, the gap between germline ends came to 16 bases. Per germline, CDR1 MDHEN and CDR2 SYDVKM. The CDR3 is CASSRQDGGAQHF. The CDR3 DNA follows: TGTGCCAGCAGTAGACAGGACGGGGGGGCCCAGCATTTT.

This chain joins TRBV7-8 and TRBJ1-4; D is unresolved. Germline loops: CDR1 SGHVS, CDR2 FQNEAQ. Trimming took off 7 bases at V and 3 bases at J, with 18 bases between the two ends. The CDR3 covers 16 residues. The CDR3 DNA reads as TGTGCCAGCAACCTCGGGAGCGGTCGTCCTAATGAAAAACTGTTTTTT. Protein product: CASNLGSGRPNEKLFF.

The chain employs TRBV30 and TRBJ1-6; D is perhaps TRBD1 (5 bases). Trimming pared 3 bases from V and 0 bases from J, leaving 9 bases between. This CDR3 has 15 residues. CDR1 is GTSNPN and CDR2 is SVGIG in the germline V gene (reference sequence). The CDR3, as DNA: TGTGCCTGGAGCCGGGGGGGCTCCTATAATTCACCCCTCCACTTT. The encoded protein is CAWSRGGSYNSPLHF.

This clone was recorded only once. J is TRBJ2-1 and V is TRBV10-3, with 8 bases that match TRBD2. From germline, CDR1 is ENHRY and CDR2 SYGVKD. This CDR3 has 16 amino acids. V dropped 7 bases and J dropped 1; count of bases not matched to a gene: 9. CDR3 bases: TGTGCCATCAACTCCGGGACTAGGGAATCCTACAATGAGCAGTTCTTC. This sequence encodes CAINSGTRESYNEQFF.

The chain is built from TRBV5-1 and TRBJ1-4; D unclear. Germline-derived CDR1 and CDR2 are SGHRS and YFSETQ. The V and J ends lost 3 bases and 7 bases respectively, with 22 bases between them. The CDR3 is 17 residues long. This CDR3 is CASSYGDGGGRSEKLFF. CDR3 coding DNA: TGCGCCAGCAGCTATGGGGATGGTGGAGGGCGTTCTGAAAAACTGTTTTTT.

The chain carries TRBV5-1 and TRBJ2-7; D uncertain. V lost 3 bases to trimming and J lost 3 bases, with 7 bases between them. There are 12 residues in the CDR3. Germline CDR1 is SGHRS and CDR2 is YFSETQ. The CDR3 DNA follows: TGCGCCAGCAGCTCCGACCACTACGAGCAGTACTTC. It translates to CASSSDHYEQYF.

The CDR3 nucleotides are TGTGCCAGCAGCTTGGGGGGGGCTCAGCCCCAGCATTTT. As protein: CASSLGGAQPQHF. J is TRBJ1-5 and V is TRBV5-5; D perhaps matches TRBD1 (6 bases). V lost 0 bases and J lost 6, with 7 bases in between. Germline V gene sequence: CDR1 SGHKS, CDR2 YYEKEE (reference sequence). CDR3 length: 13 amino acids.

V is TRBV18 and J is TRBJ1-1, with D hard to call. The CDR3 sequence is 13 residues long. Trimming pared 0 bases from V and 5 bases from J, leaving 7 bases between. Germline CDR1 and CDR2: KGHSH and LQKENI. The CDR3 nucleotides read TGTGCCAGCTCACCACCGGGAAGAACTGAAGCTTTCTTT. This translates into CASSPPGRTEAFF.

The chain employs TRBV28 and TRBJ1-1; D is possibly TRBD1 (5 bases). Between the trimmed V and J ends, which lost 7 bases and 5 bases, there was a span of 20 bases. Germline CDR1 and CDR2: MDHEN and SYDVKM. The CDR3 extends over 15 amino acids. CDR3 amino acids: CASIMTVHSGTEAFF. The CDR3 DNA follows: TGTGCCAGCATCATGACAGTTCATTCGGGGACTGAAGCTTTCTTT.

This clone was counted a single time. The gene calls are TRBV6-5 and TRBJ1-1; 9 bases are a match to TRBD1. The CDR3 covers 15 residues. Per germline, CDR1 MNHEY and CDR2 SVGAGI. Trimming at V came to 5 bases and at J to 1 base, leaving 5 bases not matched to a gene. The CDR3 region has the DNA TGTGCCAGCAGTACAGGGGGCTCCGGGAACACTGAAGCTTTCTTT. Encoded protein: CASSTGGSGNTEAFF.

The genes are TRBV18 and TRBJ1-1; D is perhaps TRBD1 (5 bases). Germline V CDR1 and CDR2: KGHSH, LQKENI. Trimming stripped 2 bases from V and 4 bases from J, with 11 bases between. The CDR3 contains 14 residues. CDR3 sequence: CASSPGGAVTEAFF. The CDR3 bases are TGTGCCAGCTCACCAGGGGGTGCGGTCACTGAAGCTTTCTTT.

The chain joins TRBV5-1 to TRBJ1-6; D perhaps matches TRBD1 (5 bases). This CDR3 spans 15 amino acids. Germline V lookup: CDR1 SGHRS, CDR2 YFSETQ. V gave up 0 bases and J gave up 7 bases, with 11 bases separating them. This CDR3 reads CASSLAGEGNSPLHF. CDR3 sequence (DNA): TGCGCCAGCAGCTTGGCCGGGGAGGGGAATTCACCCCTCCACTTT.

The chain is built from TRBV7-2 and TRBJ2-6; 7 nucleotides line up with TRBD2. V shed 4 bases, J shed 0 bases, and the junction held 6 bases outside the gene matches. The CDR3 is 17 residues long. Germline V gene sequence: CDR1 SGHTA, CDR2 FQGNSA. The CDR3 region has the DNA TGTGCCAGCAGCTGGCGGAGCGGGGTCTCTGGGGCCAACGTCCTGACTTTC. This codes for CASSWRSGVSGANVLTF.

The rearrangement joins TRBV28 to TRBJ1-5, with D maybe TRBD1 (6 bases). V lost 6 bases and J 7 bases, leaving 10 bases between the germline ends. The CDR3 has 12 amino acids. CDR1 and CDR2 from the germline V gene are MDHEN and SYDVKM. Here the CDR3 reads CASRGGGQPQHF. CDR3 in DNA: TGTGCCAGCAGGGGTGGGGGCCAGCCCCAGCATTTT.

The sample holds a few counts of this clone. The chain links TRBV20-1 to TRBJ1-1; no reliable D call. CDR1 is DFQATT, CDR2 SNEGSKA, per germline (reference sequence). This CDR3 comprises 14 residues. V was trimmed by 3 bases and J by 0 bases, leaving 11 bases between them. The CDR3 DNA follows: TGCAGTGCTAGTAGAGGGTTGGTGAACACTGAAGCTTTCTTT. Its translation is CSASRGLVNTEAFF.

The chain couples TRBV3-1 (or the pseudogene TRBV3-2) to TRBJ1-1, with unresolved D. Germline V gene data show CDR1 as LGHDT and CDR2 as YNNKEL (reference sequence). Trimming took off 4 bases at V and 5 bases at J, with 17 bases between the two ends. The CDR3 is 15 residues long. DNA for the CDR3: TGTGCCAGCAGCCTCACCTTAAAGGGTCAAACTGAAGCTTTCTTT. Translation gives CASSLTLKGQTEAFF.

The V and J genes are TRBV5-3 and TRBJ1-6, with TRBD1 matching over 8 bases. TRBV5-3 belongs to the ORF category, with a function that is uncertain. The CDR3 is 18 amino acids. After removal of 2 bases from V and 0 bases from J, the junction contained 7 bases not matched to a gene. CDR3 sequence: CARSLDDRGFSYNSPLHF. CDR3 bases: TGTGCCAGAAGCTTAGACGACAGGGGCTTCTCCTATAATTCACCCCTCCACTTT.

The chain combines TRBV4-2 with TRBJ2-7; D gene uncertain. V gave up 0 bases and J gave up 7 bases, with 16 bases separating them. This CDR3 comprises 15 residues. From germline, CDR1 is LGHNA and CDR2 YNFKEQ. CDR3 sequence reads: CASSQDITAAWEQYF. In DNA, the CDR3 is TGTGCCAGCAGCCAAGATATTACGGCAGCATGGGAGCAGTACTTC.

The table lists this clone with a few counts. The V call is TRBV27, the J call TRBJ1-5; 7 nucleotides align to TRBD1. CDR3 length equals 15 residues. The ends lost 2 bases at V and 6 bases at J; junction bases unmatched: 7. Per germline, CDR1 MNHEY and CDR2 SMNVEV (reference sequence). DNA for the CDR3: TGTGCCAGCAGTTTAACAGGGGCGCGGGGTCAGCCCCAGCATTTT. Encoded protein: CASSLTGARGQPQHF.

This chain uses TRBV5-1 with TRBJ1-4; D gene unclear. The CDR3 runs to 12 residues. Trimming removed 4 bases at V and 7 bases at J, with 8 bases between. Germline V CDR1 and CDR2: SGHRS, YFSETQ. CDR3 amino acids: CASSPPSEKLFF. CDR3 DNA: TGCGCCAGCAGCCCTCCAAGTGAAAAACTGTTTTTT.

The chain carries TRBV28 and TRBJ2-5, with D perhaps given as TRBD1 or TRBD2 (5 bases each). The CDR3 loop spans 15 amino acids. In germline, CDR1 is MDHEN, CDR2 SYDVKM. Trimming shortened V by 6 bases and J by 1 base, and 15 bases separated the two germline ends. CDR3 DNA: TGTGCCAGCAGAACTATGAGGGGCCCCCAAGAGACCCAGTACTTC. Protein product: CASRTMRGPQETQYF.

The gene calls are TRBV5-4 and TRBJ1-4, with 7 bases identical to TRBD1. CDR3 size: 16 residues. Germline assignment: CDR1 SGHNT and CDR2 YYREEE (reference sequence). V lost 4 bases and J lost 8; bases outside the gene matches: 14. The CDR3: CASSLLLGGAEEKLFF. DNA for the CDR3: TGTGCCAGCAGCCTTTTACTAGGGGGCGCAGAAGAAAAACTGTTTTTT.

The chain is built from TRBV15 and TRBJ2-3; D is unclear. The germline CDR1 and CDR2 sequences are LNHNV and YYDKDF (reference sequence). V was shortened by 0 bases and J by 0 bases, with 10 bases between the two germline ends. There are 16 residues in the CDR3. The CDR3 region is CATSRDAATSTDTQYF. For the CDR3, the DNA is TGTGCCACCAGCAGAGATGCAGCTACTAGCACAGATACGCAGTATTTT.

The chain recombines TRBV25-1 with TRBJ1-6; TRBD1 agrees at 7 bases. CDR3 size: 14 residues. Looked up from germline, CDR1 is MGHDK and CDR2 is SYGVNS. J was trimmed by 6 bases and V by 6 bases; bases with no gene match: 5. This CDR3 is CASRRDSLNSPLHF. DNA of the CDR3: TGTGCCAGCAGGCGGGACAGTCTTAATTCACCCCTCCACTTT.

The CDR3 sequence is CASSMIQWTGNTEAFF. The CDR3 DNA reads as TGTGCCAGTAGTATGATACAGTGGACAGGGAACACTGAAGCTTTCTTT. The chain links TRBV19 to TRBJ1-1, with 7 bases matching TRBD1. Trimming took 3 bases from V and 1 from J; bases not matched to a gene: 8. The CDR3 runs 16 residues. In germline, CDR1 is LNHDA, CDR2 SQIVND (reference sequence).

The V gene is TRBV6-5, the J gene TRBJ1-1, with a tentative D call TRBD1 (5 bases). This CDR3 comprises 13 residues. Trimming removed 7 bases at V and 3 bases at J, with 12 bases between. Germline V gene lookup returns CDR1 MNHEY and CDR2 SVGAGI. The CDR3 nucleotides read TGTGCCAGCACCAACGGAGGGGACACTGAAGCTTTCTTT. It encodes CASTNGGDTEAFF.